This TCR beta chain was obtained from a study of CD8 T cells in Susac syndrome. Sequencing of TCR beta was performed on blood CD8+ T cells and on blood CD4+ T cells. The authors negatively isolated CD8+ and CD4+ T cells and FACS-enriched TEMRA cells. RNA amounts of about 0.45 to 1 ug underwent reverse transcription with random hexamers. Using its own MiXCR run on the immunoSEQ multiplex PCR reads, TCRdb lists one record per CDR3 protein. The data show around 140,000 distinct CDR3 sequences, with roughly 80% seen just once and roughly 0.53% held by the top ten. CDR1 is SGHDT and CDR2 is YYEEEE in the germline V gene. The CDR3 loop spans 15 amino acids. V lost 1 base, J lost 3 bases, and 4 bases stayed unmatched.

This receptor was identified in a human donor with multiple sclerosis. The chain recombines TRBV5-6 with TRBJ1-5; 7 bases agree with TRBD1. The sample consisted of CD8+ T cells from PBMCs. The CDR3 loop is CASSLMTGNNQPQHF. The CDR3 bases are TGTGCCAGCAGCTTGATGACAGGGAACAATCAGCCCCAGCATTTT.